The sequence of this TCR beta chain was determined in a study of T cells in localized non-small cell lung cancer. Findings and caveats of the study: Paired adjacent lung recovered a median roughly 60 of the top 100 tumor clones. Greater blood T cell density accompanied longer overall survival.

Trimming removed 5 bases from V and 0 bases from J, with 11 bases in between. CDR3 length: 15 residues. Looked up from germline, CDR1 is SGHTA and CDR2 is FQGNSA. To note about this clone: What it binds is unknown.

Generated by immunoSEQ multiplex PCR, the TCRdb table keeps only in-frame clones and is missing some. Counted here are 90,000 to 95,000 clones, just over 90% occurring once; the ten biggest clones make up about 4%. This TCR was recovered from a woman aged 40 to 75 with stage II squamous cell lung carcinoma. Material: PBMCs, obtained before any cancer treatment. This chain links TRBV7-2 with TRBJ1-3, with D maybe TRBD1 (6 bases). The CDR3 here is CASSPDRFSGNTIYF. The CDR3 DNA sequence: TGTGCCAGCAGCCCCGACAGGTTCTCTGGAAACACCATATATTTT. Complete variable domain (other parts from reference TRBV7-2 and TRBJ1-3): GAGVSQSPSNKVTEKGKDVELRCDPISGHTALYWYRQSLGQGLEFLIYFQGNSAPDKSGLPSDRFSAERTGGSVSTLTIQRTQQEDSAVYLCASSPDRFSGNTIYFGEGSWLTVV.